This record looks at one TCR beta chain sequence and its context. This sample stems from a study of T cells after yellow fever vaccination. There are 15 residues in the CDR3. Germline CDR1 is WSHSY and CDR2 is SAAADI. V lost 8 bases and J lost 0, with 14 bases in between. MiXCR was run by TCRdb on the 5' RACE reads, yielding one entry per CDR3 protein. The sample comprises 200,000 or so distinct CDR3 sequences, 5.5% to 8.5% of which are singletons, and about 0.95% rests with the top ten. The chain couples TRBV10-2 to TRBJ1-5; weak D call: TRBD1 (5 bases). The receptor was derived from a young man who received the YFV17D yellow fever vaccine. The input for sequencing was CD4+ T cells sorted from PBMCs, taken on the day of the yellow fever booster vaccination. In DNA form, the CDR3 reads TGCGCCAGCCGGGGGACGTTCGATAGCAATCAGCCCCAGCATTTT. This codes for CASRGTFDSNQPQHF.